A single sample is the source of the 17 T cell receptor beta chains below, sequenced in a study of T cells in Graves' hyperthyroidism and ophthalmopathy. From RNA transcripts, TCR beta CDR3 regions were amplified. A first-round RT-PCR of the TCR CDR3 used the HTBI primer set. TCRdb fed the multiplex PCR reads into MiXCR, producing one record per CDR3 protein. The sample holds over 500,000 distinct CDR3 sequences, roughly 15% seen once. The sample comprised blood. The receptor source for this set is a woman under 30 with Graves' ophthalmopathy.

This clonotype showed up many times. The chain links TRBV5-1 to TRBJ2-1; 7 bases fit TRBD2. The ends lost 1 base at V and 4 bases at J; junction bases unmatched: 8. CDR3 length: 16 amino acids. Germline CDR1 reads SGHRS; CDR2 reads YFSETQ. The CDR3 region is CASSLLAGESYNEQFF. As DNA, the CDR3 is TGCGCCAGCAGCTTGCTGGCGGGAGAGTCTTACAATGAGCAGTTCTTC.

In its sample, this clonotype was seen many times. The chain uses TRBV7-2 and TRBJ1-5, with a tentative D call TRBD1 (6 bases). V shed 5 bases and J shed 3 bases, with 14 bases lying between them. Germline lookup yields CDR1 SGHTA and CDR2 FQGNSA. CDR3 length: 15 amino acids. The CDR3 reads CASSTTGGHNQPQHF. The CDR3 DNA sequence: TGTGCCAGCAGCACAACCGGGGGCCACAATCAGCCCCAGCATTTT.

This clonotype was picked up a small number of times. The chain carries TRBV25-1 and TRBJ2-1; the D gene is possibly TRBD2 (5 bases). The V gene's germline CDR1 is MGHDK and CDR2 SYGVNS. Trimming shortened V by 4 bases and J by 8 bases, and 15 bases separated the two germline ends. The CDR3 runs to 14 residues. The CDR3 nucleotides read TGTGCCAGCAGTGGATTTGGGAGTAGCGATGAGCAGTTCTTC. This gives the protein CASSGFGSSDEQFF.

This clonotype was seen only a few times. The chain carries TRBV12-3 or TRBV12-4 and TRBJ1-3; weak D call: TRBD1 (6 bases). The length of the CDR3 is 14 residues. Trimming shortened V by 8 bases and J by 1 base, and 12 bases separated the two germline ends. The CDR3: CASRVGQSGNTIYF. CDR3 DNA: TGTGCCAGCCGCGTCGGACAGTCTGGAAACACCATATATTTT.

This clonotype was seen many times. The CDR3 region has the DNA TGTGCCAGCAGTTTGAGAGCGTTTGGCACAGATACGCAGTATTTT. As protein: CASSLRAFGTDTQYF. This sequence joins TRBV28 and TRBJ2-3; no definite D call. Trimming removed 3 bases at V and 1 base at J, with 11 bases between. The CDR3 is made up of 15 amino acids. The V gene's germline CDR1 is MDHEN and CDR2 SYDVKM.

There are many counts of this clonotype. This chain links TRBV13 with TRBJ2-7; 10 bases map to TRBD2. The J segment lost 0 bases and the V segment lost 5 bases, leaving 7 bases of the junction unmatched. The CDR3 length is 16 residues. In germline, CDR1 is PRHDT, CDR2 FYEKMQ (reference sequence). CDR3 bases: TGTGCCAGCAGCCCTCCTAGCGGGAGTTCCTCCTACGAGCAGTACTTC. Amino acids: CASSPPSGSSSYEQYF. The full variable domain, rest sourced from reference TRBV13 and TRBJ2-7, is AAGVIQSPRHLIKEKRETATLKCYPIPRHDTVYWYQQGPGQDPQFLISFYEKMQSDKGSIPDRFSAQQFSDYHSELNMSSLELGDSALYFCASSPPSGSSSYEQYFGPGTRLTVT.

The V call is TRBV5-1, the J call TRBJ2-6, with 7 bases identical to TRBD1. The CDR3 has 15 amino acids. V lost 8 bases to trimming and J lost 0 bases; unmatched junction nucleotides: 5. Germline lookup yields CDR1 SGHRS and CDR2 YFSETQ. The CDR3 DNA reads as TGCGCCAGTCAGGACAGGCTCTCTGGGGCCAACGTCCTGACTTTC. It yields the protein CASQDRLSGANVLTF.

Regarding this clonotype: The junction and the germline gene differ at one end; a read error may be behind it. The chain links TRBV12-3 or TRBV12-4 to TRBJ1-5; D gene ambiguous. CDR3 size: 17 residues. The CDR3 is CASSFGVGGLSNQPQRF. The CDR3 DNA sequence: TGTGCCAGCAGCTTCGGGGTGGGAGGGCTTAGCAATCAGCCCCAGCGTTTT.

The sample holds many counts of this clonotype. This chain connects TRBV27 to TRBJ2-7, with unresolved D. V lost 5 bases to trimming and J lost 7 bases, with 18 bases between them. This CDR3 is 14 amino acids long. The germline CDR1 and CDR2 sequences are MNHEY and SMNVEV (reference sequence). This CDR3 reads CASSGFGRPWEQYF. Written as DNA, the CDR3 is TGTGCCAGCAGTGGGTTCGGCAGACCGTGGGAGCAGTACTTC.

The chain has TRBV5-4 and TRBJ2-7, with 10 bases matching TRBD2. J was trimmed by 6 bases and V by 0 bases; bases with no gene match: 6. Germline CDR1 reads SGHNT; CDR2 reads YYREEE (reference sequence). CDR3 size: 15 residues. Here the CDR3 reads CASSLESSGSFEQYF. CDR3 coding DNA: TGTGCCAGCAGCTTGGAGTCTAGCGGGAGCTTCGAGCAGTACTTC.

This clonotype was counted between two and nine times. This chain joins TRBV6-5 and TRBJ1-1; D gene unclear. Germline-derived CDR1 and CDR2 are MNHEY and SVGAGI. The length of the CDR3 is 13 residues. The V gene lost 2 bases and the J gene lost 5 bases, with 9 bases spanning the gap. The CDR3 nucleotides are TGTGCCAGCAGTTACGAGGGTTTAACTGAAGCTTTCTTT. Translating it yields CASSYEGLTEAFF.

V gene TRBV19 combines with J gene TRBJ1-4, with 7 bases aligning to TRBD1. Germline V gene data show CDR1 as LNHDA and CDR2 as SQIVND (reference sequence). The CDR3 length is 13 residues. V shed 6 bases and J 8 bases; nucleotides not matched to a gene: 6. The CDR3 bases are TGTGCCAGTAGAGGACAGGCCCGCGAAAAACTGTTTTTT. Residues: CASRGQAREKLFF.

The chain links TRBV4-3 to TRBJ2-6; D gene unclear. Germline V gene data show CDR1 as LGHNA and CDR2 as YSLEER. The CDR3 loop spans 15 amino acids. V shed 5 bases and J shed 0 bases, with 8 bases lying between them. The CDR3 nucleotides read TGCGCCAGCAGCTACCTCCACTCTGGGGCCAACGTCCTGACTTTC. The encoded protein is CASSYLHSGANVLTF.

This clonotype occurred a few times. J is TRBJ2-7 and V is TRBV20-1; 9 bases are a match to TRBD1. J gave up 0 bases and V 4 bases, and 13 bases lay outside the gene matches. Germline CDR1 and CDR2: DFQATT and SNEGSKA (reference sequence). This CDR3 contains 17 residues. The CDR3 nucleotides read TGCAGTGCTAATGCATTTTCCGGGACAGGGAGCTCCTACGAGCAGTACTTC. It specifies CSANAFSGTGSSYEQYF.

V usage is TRBV20-1 and J usage is TRBJ2-1, with D unclear. CDR1 and CDR2 (germline): DFQATT, SNEGSKA (reference sequence). V was trimmed by 3 bases and J by 0 bases, leaving 15 bases between them. CDR3 length: 16 amino acids. The CDR3 sequence: CSASPKDPSSYNEQFF. The CDR3 DNA is TGCAGTGCTAGCCCCAAGGACCCGAGCTCCTACAATGAGCAGTTCTTC.

V usage is TRBV6-5 and J usage is TRBJ2-7; D is undetermined. This CDR3 contains 13 residues. The germline V gene encodes CDR1 MNHEY and CDR2 SVGAGI. Trimming cost V 6 bases and J 3 bases, with 12 bases left between them. The CDR3 region is CASSSRQYYEQYF. CDR3 coding DNA: TGTGCCAGCAGCTCTCGACAATACTACGAGCAGTACTTC.

This chain links TRBV27 with TRBJ1-2; D unclear. The CDR3 is made up of 14 amino acids. Deletions cut 0 bases from V and 4 bases from J, with 9 bases between. Germline assignment: CDR1 MNHEY and CDR2 SMNVEV (reference sequence). CDR3: CASSLSSGVYGYTF. CDR3 in DNA: TGTGCCAGCAGTTTATCTAGCGGGGTCTATGGCTACACCTTC.